The 32 T cell receptor beta chains in this list originate from one sample, sequenced in a study of blood T cell repertoires in COVID-19. Sequencing was performed with immunoSEQ multiplex PCR; in TCRdb, only in-frame clones are kept and a portion is missing. Found here are more than 150,000 clones, roughly 81% of them singletons; the top ten hold roughly 12%. Material: peripheral blood. These receptors all come from a woman of 80 years or more with COVID-19, enrolled during active disease.

The chain is built from TRBV7-2 and TRBJ1-2; no clear D. With 5 bases removed from V and 8 bases from J, the gap between germline ends came to 15 bases. Per the germline V gene, CDR1 is SGHTA and CDR2 is FQGNSA. CDR3 length equals 13 residues. The CDR3 spells CASSPDGIGGYTF. In nucleotides, the CDR3 is TGTGCCAGCAGCCCTGACGGGATAGGAGGCTACACCTTC.

Note on this clone: A read error may be the cause here, since a much bigger clone is one base away. The chain links TRBV29-1 to TRBJ1-2, with a tentative D call TRBD1 (5 bases). Germline V CDR1 and CDR2: SQVTM, ANQGSEA. The CDR3 spans 14 residues. CDR3 nucleotides: TGCAGCGTTAGGAGGGAAGGGGAGAACTATAGCTACACCTTC. Its translation: CSVRREGENYSYTF.

Here the CDR3 DNA reads TGCGCCAGCAGCCAAGATTGGTTAGCGGGGGTCTACAATGAGCAGTTCTTC. Translation: CASSQDWLAGVYNEQFF. The chain links TRBV4-3 to TRBJ2-1; the match to TRBD2 covers 9 bases. The length of the CDR3 is 17 residues. J gave up 3 bases and V 0 bases, and 6 bases lay outside the gene matches. Germline-derived CDR1 and CDR2 are LGHNA and YSLEER.

The rearrangement joins TRBV3-1 (or the pseudogene TRBV3-2) to TRBJ1-4, with D hard to call. Germline-derived CDR1 and CDR2 are LGHDT and YNNKEL (reference sequence). Trimming pared 4 bases from V and 8 bases from J, leaving 11 bases between. The CDR3 sequence is 13 residues long. The CDR3 is CASSPETTEKLFF. The CDR3 bases are TGTGCCAGCAGCCCCGAAACTACAGAAAAACTGTTTTTT.

The chain employs TRBV2 and TRBJ2-2; tentatively, D is TRBD2 (5 bases). This CDR3 is built from 14 residues. Germline V gene lookup returns CDR1 SNHLY and CDR2 FYNNEI. The V and J ends lost 4 bases and 0 bases respectively, with 6 bases between them. The CDR3: CASSGGPNTGELFF. As DNA, the CDR3 is TGTGCCAGCAGTGGAGGGCCGAACACCGGGGAGCTGTTTTTT. The full variable domain, with the rest looked up from reference TRBV2 and TRBJ2-2, is EPEVTQTPSHQVTQMGQEVILRCVPISNHLYFYWYRQILGQKVEFLVSFYNNEISEKSEIFDDQFSVERPDGSNFTLKIRSTKLEDSAMYFCASSGGPNTGELFFGEGSRLTVL.

The rearrangement uses TRBV11-3 and TRBJ2-3, with D tentatively TRBD1 (6 bases). The V and J ends lost 5 bases and 6 bases respectively, with 12 bases between them. The germline V gene has CDR1 SGHNT and CDR2 YENEEA. The CDR3 totals 13 residues. The CDR3 loop is CASSPYREDTQYF. The CDR3 DNA sequence: TGTGCCAGCAGCCCTTACAGGGAGGATACGCAGTATTTT.

On this clone itself: One end of the junction does not line up with germline, which may come from a read error. This chain joins TRBV4-1 and TRBJ1-1, with 10 bases aligning to TRBD1. This CDR3 region has 16 residues. Germline V gene lookup returns CDR1 MGHRA and CDR2 YSYEKL. The CDR3 sequence is CASRLDRGARNAEAFF. DNA for the CDR3: TGCGCCAGCAGGCTGGACAGGGGGGCTCGGAACGCTGAAGCTTTCTTT.

V gene TRBV6-2 or TRBV6-3 combines with J gene TRBJ2-1, with 11 nucleotides matching TRBD2. The germline V gene has CDR1 MNHEY and CDR2 SVGEGT. The CDR3 sequence is 15 residues long. V lost 1 base to trimming and J lost 8 bases; unmatched junction nucleotides: 4. The CDR3: CASSYFVAGGDEQFF. Here the CDR3 DNA reads TGTGCCAGCAGTTACTTCGTAGCGGGGGGGGATGAGCAGTTCTTC.

This clone showed up just a few times. The chain employs TRBV5-5 and TRBJ1-2, with 7 bases matching TRBD1. The germline V gene has CDR1 SGHKS and CDR2 YYEKEE (reference sequence). J was trimmed by 7 bases and V by 4 bases; bases with no gene match: 19. The length of the CDR3 is 17 residues. CDR3 bases: TGTGCCAGCAGCACCCTGACAGGGTCTGTTGGGGGTGGTGGCTACACCTTC. Translation: CASSTLTGSVGGGGYTF.

Concerning this clone: A read error may explain this, as a much larger clone is one base away. The gene calls are TRBV5-6 and TRBJ2-3, with D hard to call. Germline loops: CDR1 SGHDT, CDR2 YYEEEE. The CDR3 extends over 13 amino acids. The V end was cut by 2 bases, the J end by 0 bases, with 4 bases between. The CDR3 DNA follows: TGTGCCAGCAGCTTCGGGAGCACAGATACGCAGTATTTT. This codes for CASSFGSTDTQYF.

The chain employs TRBV2 and TRBJ2-7, with TRBD1 identical over 8 bases. V was pared by 0 bases and J by 2 bases, with 6 bases of the junction left unmatched. Germline-derived CDR1 and CDR2 are SNHLY and FYNNEI. The CDR3 is 16 amino acids. The CDR3: CASSEALGTGAYEQYF. The CDR3 DNA is TGTGCCAGCAGTGAAGCGCTAGGGACAGGAGCCTACGAGCAGTACTTC.

The chain is built from TRBV14 and TRBJ1-1; D possibly corresponds to TRBD1 (6 bases). This CDR3 has 17 residues. The germline V and J ends were trimmed by 1 base and 2 bases, with 17 bases remaining between them. Germline CDR1 is SGHDN and CDR2 is FVKESK. CDR3 sequence (DNA): TGTGCCAGCAGCCAAGCCCCCACAGGGATTCCTAACACTGAAGCTTTCTTT. Its protein is CASSQAPTGIPNTEAFF.

This chain joins TRBV6-1 and TRBJ1-3; a weak D match, TRBD1 (5 bases). In germline, CDR1 is MNHNS, CDR2 SASEGT. The CDR3 loop spans 15 amino acids. V shed 2 bases and J shed 3 bases, with 11 bases lying between them. CDR3: CASSEYRILGNTIYF. The CDR3 DNA sequence: TGTGCCAGCAGTGAATACAGGATACTTGGAAACACCATATATTTT.

This rearrangement joins TRBV5-5 to TRBJ2-7; tentative D call: TRBD1 (6 bases). Looked up from germline, CDR1 is SGHKS and CDR2 is YYEKEE (reference sequence). V was shortened by 3 bases and J by 2 bases, with 21 bases between the two germline ends. The CDR3 consists of 17 residues. The CDR3 spells CASSWGHTGHLTYEQYF. The CDR3 coding sequence is TGTGCCAGCAGCTGGGGGCATACGGGACACCTGACCTACGAGCAGTACTTC.

The chain recombines TRBV9 with TRBJ2-6; no firm D call. CDR1 and CDR2 (germline): SGDLS, YYNGEE. V shed 0 bases and J shed 0 bases, with 10 bases lying between them. This CDR3 has 17 amino acids. CDR3 residues: CASSVDLRSSGANVLTF. The CDR3, as DNA: TGTGCCAGCAGCGTAGATCTTCGGAGCTCTGGGGCCAACGTCCTGACTTTC.

The rearrangement links TRBV18 to TRBJ2-7; 10 bases fit TRBD1. Germline-derived CDR1 and CDR2 are KGHSH and LQKENI. This CDR3 is 16 amino acids long. V shed 5 bases, J shed 4 bases, and the junction held 11 bases outside the gene matches. The CDR3 loop is CASSSTGTGVKYEQYF. CDR3 nucleotides: TGTGCCAGCTCATCAACGGGGACAGGGGTGAAGTACGAGCAGTACTTC.

The chain is built from TRBV6-2 or TRBV6-3 and TRBJ2-3; 8 bases align to TRBD1. The CDR3 has 11 amino acids. Per the germline V gene, CDR1 is MNHEY and CDR2 is SVGEGT. Germline trimming cut 6 bases from V and 14 bases from J; bases unmatched to any gene: 7. The CDR3 coding sequence is TGTGCCAGCAGCACCGGGACAGGCCCGTATTTT. Translated, it gives CASSTGTGPYF.

The chain has TRBV11-2 and TRBJ1-2; D gene unclear. The V end lost 0 bases, the J end lost 4 bases, and 15 bases lay between the germline ends. CDR1 SGHAT and CDR2 FQNNGV come from the germline V gene. This CDR3 has 16 residues. CDR3 loop: CASSLDPGRQVYGYTF. CDR3 in DNA: TGTGCCAGCAGCTTAGATCCGGGGAGGCAGGTCTATGGCTACACCTTC.

The chain links TRBV5-1 to TRBJ1-1, with a tentative D call TRBD1 (5 bases). The germline CDR1 and CDR2 sequences are SGHRS and YFSETQ. Trimming pared 4 bases from V and 4 bases from J, leaving 14 bases between. This CDR3 spans 14 amino acids. CDR3 nucleotide sequence: TGCGCCAGCAGCCCCTTGACAGAAACCACTGAAGCTTTCTTT. As protein: CASSPLTETTEAFF.

This clone was observed once. The genes are TRBV7-2 and TRBJ2-5, with a tentative D call TRBD2 (6 bases). Germline V gene lookup returns CDR1 SGHTA and CDR2 FQGNSA. The CDR3 spans 15 residues. Trimming removed 2 bases from V and 0 bases from J, with 10 bases in between. CDR3 nucleotides: TGTGCCAGCAGCTTAATGGGAGGTGACCAAGAGACCCAGTACTTC. Protein: CASSLMGGDQETQYF.

V is TRBV10-3 and J is TRBJ1-2; 8 bases are a match to TRBD1. This CDR3 is built from 15 residues. CDR1 is ENHRY, CDR2 SYGVKD, per germline. The J segment lost 2 bases and the V segment lost 0 bases, leaving 2 bases of the junction unmatched. The CDR3 DNA is TGTGCCATCAGTGAGTCCAGGGGGCTCAACTATGGCTACACCTTC. Its translation: CAISESRGLNYGYTF.

The chain uses TRBV7-2 and TRBJ1-2, with unresolved D. Germline V gives CDR1 SGHTA, CDR2 FQGNSA. V was shortened by 1 base and J by 2 bases, with 8 bases between the two germline ends. The CDR3 loop spans 14 amino acids. The DNA for the CDR3 is TGTGCCAGCAGCTTAGGCCCGCAGAACTATGGCTACACCTTC. Amino acid sequence: CASSLGPQNYGYTF.

The chain has TRBV20-1 and TRBJ2-1, with no clear D. The V end lost 5 bases, the J end lost 8 bases, and 10 bases lay between the germline ends. The germline gives CDR1 DFQATT, CDR2 SNEGSKA (reference sequence). This CDR3 is 11 amino acids long. CDR3 in amino acids: CSAARWDEQFF. In nucleotides, the CDR3 is TGCAGTGCTGCCAGGTGGGATGAGCAGTTCTTC.

The chain joins TRBV5-1 to TRBJ1-2, with 10 bases aligning to TRBD1. V was pared by 4 bases and J by 8 bases, with 8 bases of the junction left unmatched. CDR1 and CDR2 from the germline V gene are SGHRS and YFSETQ. The CDR3 loop spans 14 amino acids. Here the CDR3 DNA reads TGCGCCAGCAGCACGGACGGGACAGGGGTCGGCTACACCTTC. This codes for CASSTDGTGVGYTF.

The rearrangement uses TRBV7-9 and TRBJ1-4, with 8 bases matching TRBD1. This CDR3 region has 16 residues. The germline V gene encodes CDR1 SEHNR and CDR2 FQNEAQ (reference sequence). V trimming: 3 bases; J trimming: 0 bases; junction bases outside the gene matches: 3. The CDR3 protein is CASSFGQGSTNEKLFF. As DNA, the CDR3 is TGTGCCAGCAGCTTCGGACAGGGCTCAACTAATGAAAAACTGTTTTTT.

The chain recombines TRBV7-9 with TRBJ2-5; 7 positions agree with TRBD2. V was pared by 1 base and J by 1 base, with 3 bases of the junction left unmatched. Per the germline V gene, CDR1 is SEHNR and CDR2 is FQNEAQ (reference sequence). This CDR3 has 15 residues. The CDR3 reads CASSLGGGPQETQYF. CDR3 nucleotide sequence: TGTGCCAGCAGCTTAGGGGGGGGACCCCAAGAGACCCAGTACTTC.

This clone has a handful of counts. This sequence joins TRBV4-1 and TRBJ2-4, with D possibly matching TRBD2 (7 bases). The CDR3 has 14 amino acids. V dropped 8 bases and J dropped 6 bases, with 17 bases sitting between them. Germline loops: CDR1 MGHRA, CDR2 YSYEKL. The DNA for the CDR3 is TGCGCCAGCCGCCCCGTAGGGGGGGCAAACATTCAGTACTTC. This translates into CASRPVGGANIQYF.

This chain connects TRBV5-4 to TRBJ2-3; 9 positions match TRBD2. J lost 4 bases, V lost 7 bases, and 13 bases had no gene match. This CDR3 has 16 residues. Germline lookup yields CDR1 SGHNT and CDR2 YYREEE (reference sequence). Written as DNA, the CDR3 is TGTGCCAGCGGCAATATAGCGGGAGAGTCCCCAGATACGCAGTATTTT. Translating gives CASGNIAGESPDTQYF.

The rearrangement joins TRBV6-2 or TRBV6-3 to TRBJ2-7; TRBD2 might be the D (5 bases). The V end lost 2 bases, the J end lost 3 bases, and 11 bases lay between the germline ends. Germline V lookup: CDR1 MNHEY, CDR2 SVGEGT. The CDR3 extends over 14 amino acids. CDR3 nucleotide sequence: TGTGCCAGCAGTTACGTGCGGGTGCACTACGAGCAGTACTTC. Its protein is CASSYVRVHYEQYF.

In this sample, this clone turned up once. CDR3 sequence: CASSLVSGTQYF. The CDR3 nucleotides are TGTGCCAGCAGTTTAGTTTCCGGGACCCAGTACTTC. The chain recombines TRBV27 with TRBJ2-5; D gene unclear. Trimming removed 2 bases at V and 7 bases at J, with 8 bases between. The CDR3 is 12 residues long. Germline assignment: CDR1 MNHEY and CDR2 SMNVEV (reference sequence).

The V gene is TRBV29-1, the J gene TRBJ1-1; D might be TRBD1 (5 bases). The CDR3 extends over 14 amino acids. The germline gives CDR1 SQVTM, CDR2 ANQGSEA. Trimming cost V 0 bases and J 6 bases, with 14 bases left between them. As DNA, the CDR3 is TGCAGCGTTGAAGATCTTCTCCCAGGGTCTGAAGCTTTCTTT. Its protein is CSVEDLLPGSEAFF. The entire variable domain, with the rest obtained from reference TRBV29-1 and TRBJ1-1, is as follows: SAVISQKPSRDICQRGTSLTIQCQVDSQVTMMFWYRQQPGQSLTLIATANQGSEATYESGFVIDKFPISRPNLTFSTLTVSNMSPEDSSIYLCSVEDLLPGSEAFFGQGTRLTVV.

CDR3 sequence reads: CASSLAPGLAGGSTEETQYF. The CDR3 DNA reads as TGTGCCAGCAGCTTGGCCCCGGGGCTAGCGGGAGGCTCCACAGAAGAGACCCAGTACTTC. The chain joins TRBV5-4 to TRBJ2-5; 11 bases are shared with TRBD2. J gave up 3 bases and V 0 bases, and 16 bases lay outside the gene matches. The germline CDR1 and CDR2 sequences are SGHNT and YYREEE (reference sequence). The CDR3 has 20 amino acids.